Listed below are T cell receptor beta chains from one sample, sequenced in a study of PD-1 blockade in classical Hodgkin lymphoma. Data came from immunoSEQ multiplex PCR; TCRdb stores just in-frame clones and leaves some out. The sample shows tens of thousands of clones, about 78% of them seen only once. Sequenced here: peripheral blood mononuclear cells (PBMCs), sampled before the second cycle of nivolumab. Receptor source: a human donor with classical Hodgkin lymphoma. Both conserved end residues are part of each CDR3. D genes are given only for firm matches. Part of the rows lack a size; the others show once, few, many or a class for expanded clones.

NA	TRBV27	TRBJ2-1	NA	TGTGCCAGCAGCCCACCCACGGGATATGAGCAGTTCTTC	CASSPPTGYEQFF
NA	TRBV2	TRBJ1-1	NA	TGTGCCTCTACCCGGGTACGCGATAACACTGAAGCTTTCTTT	CASTRVRDNTEAFF
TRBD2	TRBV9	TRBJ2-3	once	TGTGCCAGCAGCGTAGCGGGGGGGCGAAACACAGATACGCAGTATTTT	CASSVAGGRNTDTQYF
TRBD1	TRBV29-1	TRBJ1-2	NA	TGCAGCGGGAATACAGGGGACTATGGCTACACCTTC	CSGNTGDYGYTF
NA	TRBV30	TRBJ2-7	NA	TGTGCCTGGAGTATAGGACTCGGCCCCTCCTACGAGCAGTACTTC	CAWSIGLGPSYEQYF
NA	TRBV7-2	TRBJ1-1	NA	TGTGCCAGCACTCCGGGGAACACTGAAGCTTTCTTT	CASTPGNTEAFF
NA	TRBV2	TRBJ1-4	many	TGTGCCAGCAGGGCGGACAGACTTAATGAAAAACTGTTTTTT	CASRADRLNEKLFF
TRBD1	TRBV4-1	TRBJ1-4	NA	TGCGCCAGCAGCCAAGAAGGGACAGGGGATGAAAAACTGTTTTTT	CASSQEGTGDEKLFF
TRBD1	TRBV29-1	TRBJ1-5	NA	TGCAGCGTTGGACAGGGGGCCGGGCAGCCCCAGCATTTT	CSVGQGAGQPQHF
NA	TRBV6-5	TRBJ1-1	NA	TGTGCCAGCAGTTACTCGCTCGTGGGACGGGTCGAAGCTTTCTTT	CASSYSLVGRVEAFF
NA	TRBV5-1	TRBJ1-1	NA	TGCGCCAGCAGCTTGGCCGGGGACTTACCCCCTGAAGCTTTCTTT	CASSLAGDLPPEAFF
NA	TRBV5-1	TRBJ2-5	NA	TGCGCTACCTCGCAGGCAGGGGTCCCAGAGACCCAGTACTTC	CATSQAGVPETQYF
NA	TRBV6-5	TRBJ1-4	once	TGTGCCAGCAGTTACTGGAGGGGGGTAAATGAAAAACTGTTTTTT	CASSYWRGVNEKLFF
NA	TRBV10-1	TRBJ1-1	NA	TGCGCCAGCGTCGGAAAGTTGGGGGGCACTGAAGCTTTCTTT	CASVGKLGGTEAFF
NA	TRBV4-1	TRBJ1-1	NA	TGCGCCAGCAGCCAGCGTAGTCGGACCGCGCCTGAAGCTTTCTTT	CASSQRSRTAPEAFF
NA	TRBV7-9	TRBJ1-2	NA	TGTGCCAGCAGCTTTACGGGGGGTTCTAACTATGGCTACACCTTC	CASSFTGGSNYGYTF
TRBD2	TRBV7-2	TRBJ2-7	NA	TGTGCCAGCAGCGAGAGCGGGAGAAGTTACTACGAGCAGTACTTC	CASSESGRSYYEQYF
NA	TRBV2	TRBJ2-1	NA	TGTGCCAGCAGTGAAGTAGACAGCTCCTACAATGAGCAGTTCTTC	CASSEVDSSYNEQFF
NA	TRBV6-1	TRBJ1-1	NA	TGTGCCAGCAGTGCTACAGTGGCGGAGGGGGTACTTAGGAAAGCTTTCTTT	CASSATVAEGVLRKAFF
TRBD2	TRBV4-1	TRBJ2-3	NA	TGCGCCAGCAGCCTAGGCCCTAGCGGGAGAGGATCAGATACGCAGTATTTT	CASSLGPSGRGSDTQYF
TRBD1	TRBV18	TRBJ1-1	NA	TGTGCCAGCTCATTATATGGACAGGGAGTGGGGAACACTGAAGCTTTCTTT	CASSLYGQGVGNTEAFF
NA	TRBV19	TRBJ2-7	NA	TGTGCCACTGCCCCGGACAGGGCCTACGGGAGGTACGAGCAGTACTTC	CATAPDRAYGRYEQYF
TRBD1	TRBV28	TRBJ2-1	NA	TGTGCCAGCACTGGACAGGACAATGAGCAGTTCTTC	CASTGQDNEQFF
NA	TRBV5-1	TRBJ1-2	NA	TGCGCCAGCAGCTTGGATCCGGGGGGTATCTATGGCTACACCTTC	CASSLDPGGIYGYTF
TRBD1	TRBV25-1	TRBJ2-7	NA	TGTGCCAGCAGCGGGGGTGTACGGACAGGGAGGTACGAGCAGTACTTC	CASSGGVRTGRYEQYF
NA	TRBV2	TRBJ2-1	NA	TGTGCCAGCAACTCCGGAACTAGTAATGAGCAGTTCTTC	CASNSGTSNEQFF
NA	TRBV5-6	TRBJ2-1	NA	TGTGCCAGCAGCTTAACGGATTACAATGAGCAGTTCTTC	CASSLTDYNEQFF
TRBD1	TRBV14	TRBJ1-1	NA	TGTGCCAGCAGCCAAGAAGGGCCGCAGGGGGTACGGACTGAAGCTTTCTTT	CASSQEGPQGVRTEAFF